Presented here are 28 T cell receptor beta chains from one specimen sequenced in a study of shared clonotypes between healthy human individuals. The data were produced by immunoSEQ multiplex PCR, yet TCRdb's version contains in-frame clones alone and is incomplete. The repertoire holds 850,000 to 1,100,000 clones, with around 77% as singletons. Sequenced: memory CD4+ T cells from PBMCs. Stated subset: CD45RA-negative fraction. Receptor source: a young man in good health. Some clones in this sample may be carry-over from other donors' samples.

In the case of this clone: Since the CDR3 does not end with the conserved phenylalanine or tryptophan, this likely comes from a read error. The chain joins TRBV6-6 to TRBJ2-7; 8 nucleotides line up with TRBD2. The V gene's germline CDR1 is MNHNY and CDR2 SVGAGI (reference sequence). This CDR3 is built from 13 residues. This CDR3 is CASGGTSSYEQYL. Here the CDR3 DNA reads TGCGCCAGCGGCGGGACTAGTTCCTACGAGCAGTACCTC.

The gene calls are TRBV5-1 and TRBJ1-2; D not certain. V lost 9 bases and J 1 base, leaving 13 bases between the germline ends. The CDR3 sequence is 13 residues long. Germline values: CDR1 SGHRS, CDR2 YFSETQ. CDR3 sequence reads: CATRTDLNYGYTF. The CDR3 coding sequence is TGCGCCACCCGGACGGACCTTAACTATGGCTACACCTTC.

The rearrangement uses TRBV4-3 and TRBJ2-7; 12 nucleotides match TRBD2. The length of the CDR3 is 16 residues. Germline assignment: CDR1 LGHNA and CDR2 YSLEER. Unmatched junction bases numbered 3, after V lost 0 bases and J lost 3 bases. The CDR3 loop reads CASSQDRGLAGYEQYF. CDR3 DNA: TGCGCCAGCAGCCAAGATAGGGGACTAGCGGGCTACGAGCAGTACTTC.

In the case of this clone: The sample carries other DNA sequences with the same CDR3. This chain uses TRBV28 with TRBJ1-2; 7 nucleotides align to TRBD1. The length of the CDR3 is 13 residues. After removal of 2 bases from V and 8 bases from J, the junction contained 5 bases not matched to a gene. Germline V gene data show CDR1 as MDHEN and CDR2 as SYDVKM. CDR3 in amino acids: CASSLEQGRGYTF. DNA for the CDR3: TGTGCCAGCAGTTTAGAACAGGGGAGAGGCTACACCTTC.

The CDR3 spells CASSRQGARMNTEAFF. CDR3 sequence (DNA): TGTGCCAGCAGCCGTCAGGGGGCACGCATGAACACTGAAGCTTTCTTT. The rearrangement uses TRBV5-4 and TRBJ1-1; 8 bases match TRBD1. CDR3 length equals 16 residues. The junction had 8 bases not matched to a gene; V was cut back by 4 bases and J by 0 bases. Germline V gene sequence: CDR1 SGHNT, CDR2 YYREEE (reference sequence).

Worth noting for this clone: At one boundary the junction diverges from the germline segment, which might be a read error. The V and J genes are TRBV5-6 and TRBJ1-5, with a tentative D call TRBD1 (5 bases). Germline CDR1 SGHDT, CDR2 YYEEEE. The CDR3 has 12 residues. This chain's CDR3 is CASSLGGIREDF. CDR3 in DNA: TGTGCCAGCAGCTTGGGGGGGATCAGGGAGGATTTT.

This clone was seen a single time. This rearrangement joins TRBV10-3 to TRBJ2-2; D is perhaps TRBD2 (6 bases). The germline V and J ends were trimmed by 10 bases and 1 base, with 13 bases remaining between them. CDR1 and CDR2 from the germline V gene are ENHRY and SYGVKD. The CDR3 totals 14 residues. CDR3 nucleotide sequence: TGTGCCACCCGAGGGACTGAGAACACCGGGGAGCTGTTTTTT. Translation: CATRGTENTGELFF.

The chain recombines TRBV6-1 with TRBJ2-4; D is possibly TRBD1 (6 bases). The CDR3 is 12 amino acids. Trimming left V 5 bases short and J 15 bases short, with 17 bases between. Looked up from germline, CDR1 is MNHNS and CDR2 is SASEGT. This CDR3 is CASSPQGSSRYF. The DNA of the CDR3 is TGTGCCAGCAGTCCCCAGGGGAGTTCTCGGTACTTC.

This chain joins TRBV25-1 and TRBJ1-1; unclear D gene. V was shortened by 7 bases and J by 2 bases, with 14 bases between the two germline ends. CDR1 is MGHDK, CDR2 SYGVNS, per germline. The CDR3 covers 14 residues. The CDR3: CASTSRKGNTEAFF. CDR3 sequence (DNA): TGTGCCAGCACCAGTCGAAAGGGCAACACTGAAGCTTTCTTT.

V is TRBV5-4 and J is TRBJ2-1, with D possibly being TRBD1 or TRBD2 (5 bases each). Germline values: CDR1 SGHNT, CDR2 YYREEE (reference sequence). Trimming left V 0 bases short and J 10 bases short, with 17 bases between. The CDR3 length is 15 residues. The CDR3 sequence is CASSLVPGPSGEQFF. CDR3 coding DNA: TGTGCCAGCAGCTTGGTCCCGGGACCCTCGGGGGAGCAGTTCTTC.

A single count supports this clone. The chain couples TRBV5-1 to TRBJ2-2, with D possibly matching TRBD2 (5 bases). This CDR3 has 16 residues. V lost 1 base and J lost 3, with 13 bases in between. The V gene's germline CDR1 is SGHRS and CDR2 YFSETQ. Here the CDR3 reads CASSLYRGRDTGELFF. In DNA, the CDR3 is TGCGCCAGCAGCTTGTATCGGGGTAGAGACACCGGGGAGCTGTTTTTT.

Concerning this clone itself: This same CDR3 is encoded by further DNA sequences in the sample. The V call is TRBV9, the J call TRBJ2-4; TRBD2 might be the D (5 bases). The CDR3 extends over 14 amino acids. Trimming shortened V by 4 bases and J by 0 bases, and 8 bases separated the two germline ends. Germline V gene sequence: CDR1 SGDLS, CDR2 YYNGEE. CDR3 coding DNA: TGTGCCAGCAGCTCAGGACTAGCCAAAAACATTCAGTACTTC. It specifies CASSSGLAKNIQYF.

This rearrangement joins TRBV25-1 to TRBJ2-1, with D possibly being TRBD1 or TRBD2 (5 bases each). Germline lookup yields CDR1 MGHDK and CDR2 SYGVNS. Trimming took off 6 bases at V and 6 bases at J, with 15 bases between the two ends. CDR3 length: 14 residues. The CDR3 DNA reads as TGTGCCAGCAGCGGGACGACAACGCTCAATGAGCAGTTCTTC. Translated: CASSGTTTLNEQFF.

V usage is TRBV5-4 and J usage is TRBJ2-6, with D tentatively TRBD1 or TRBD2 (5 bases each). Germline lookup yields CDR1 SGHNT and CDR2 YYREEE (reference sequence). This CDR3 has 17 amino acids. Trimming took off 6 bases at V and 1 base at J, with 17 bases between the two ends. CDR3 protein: CASTRPGLMSGANVLTF. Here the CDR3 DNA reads TGTGCCAGCACGAGACCGGGGCTGATGTCTGGGGCCAACGTCCTGACTTTC.

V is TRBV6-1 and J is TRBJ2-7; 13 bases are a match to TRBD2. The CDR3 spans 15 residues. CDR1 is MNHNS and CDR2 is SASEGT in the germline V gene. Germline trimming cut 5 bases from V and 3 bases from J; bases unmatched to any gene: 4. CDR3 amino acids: CASSPGLAGDYEQYF. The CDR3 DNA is TGTGCCAGCAGTCCCGGACTAGCGGGGGACTACGAGCAGTACTTC.

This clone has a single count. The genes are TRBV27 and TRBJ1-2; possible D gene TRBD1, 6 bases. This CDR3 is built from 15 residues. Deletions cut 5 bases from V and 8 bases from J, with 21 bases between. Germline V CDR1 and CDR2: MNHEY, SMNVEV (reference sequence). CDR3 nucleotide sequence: TGTGCCAGCAGTCCCGGGATTTTGGGGGCATTAGGCTACACCTTC. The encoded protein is CASSPGILGALGYTF.

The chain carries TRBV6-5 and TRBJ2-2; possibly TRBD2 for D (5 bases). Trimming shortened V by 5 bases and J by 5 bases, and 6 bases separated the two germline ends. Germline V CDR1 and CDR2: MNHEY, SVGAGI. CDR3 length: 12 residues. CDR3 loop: CASSRRTGELFF. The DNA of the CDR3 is TGTGCCAGCAGTAGGAGGACCGGGGAGCTGTTTTTT.

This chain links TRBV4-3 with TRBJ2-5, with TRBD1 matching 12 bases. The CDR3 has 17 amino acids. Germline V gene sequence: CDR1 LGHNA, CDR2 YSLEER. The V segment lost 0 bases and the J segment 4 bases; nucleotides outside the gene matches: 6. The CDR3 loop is CASSQEGQGAQPETQYF. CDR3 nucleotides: TGCGCCAGCAGCCAAGAGGGACAGGGGGCGCAGCCAGAGACCCAGTACTTC.

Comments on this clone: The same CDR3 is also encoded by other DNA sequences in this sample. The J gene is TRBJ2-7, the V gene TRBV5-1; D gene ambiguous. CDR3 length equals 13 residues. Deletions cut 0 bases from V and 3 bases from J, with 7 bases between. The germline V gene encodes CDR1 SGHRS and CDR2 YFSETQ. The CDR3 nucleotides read TGCGCCAGCAGCTTGGGCAGCAGCTACGAGCAGTACTTC. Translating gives CASSLGSSYEQYF.

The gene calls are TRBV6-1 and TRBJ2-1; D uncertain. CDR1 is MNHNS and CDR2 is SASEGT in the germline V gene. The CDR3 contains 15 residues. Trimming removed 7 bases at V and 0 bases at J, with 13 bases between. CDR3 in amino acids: CASTAARSSYNEQFF. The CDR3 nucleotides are TGTGCCAGCACGGCGGCCAGGAGCTCCTACAATGAGCAGTTCTTC.

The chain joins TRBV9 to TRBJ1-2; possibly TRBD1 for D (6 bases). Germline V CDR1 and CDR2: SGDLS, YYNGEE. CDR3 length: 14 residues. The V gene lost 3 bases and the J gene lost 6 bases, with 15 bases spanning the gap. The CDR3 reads CASSASPDSNGYTF. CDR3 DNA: TGTGCCAGCAGCGCCTCTCCGGACAGCAATGGCTACACCTTC.

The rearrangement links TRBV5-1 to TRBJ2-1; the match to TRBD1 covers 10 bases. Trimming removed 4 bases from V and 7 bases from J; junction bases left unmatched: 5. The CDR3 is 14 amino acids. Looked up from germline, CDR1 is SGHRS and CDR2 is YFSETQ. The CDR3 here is CASSRDRGGNEQFF. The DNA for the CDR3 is TGCGCCAGCAGCCGGGACAGGGGCGGGAATGAGCAGTTCTTC.

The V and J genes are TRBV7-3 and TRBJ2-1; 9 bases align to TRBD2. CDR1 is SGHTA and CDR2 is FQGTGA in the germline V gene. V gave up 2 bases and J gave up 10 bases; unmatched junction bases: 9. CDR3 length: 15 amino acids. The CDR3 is CASSLGSGTSREQFF. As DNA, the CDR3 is TGTGCCAGCAGCTTAGGCTCCGGGACTAGCCGAGAGCAGTTCTTC.

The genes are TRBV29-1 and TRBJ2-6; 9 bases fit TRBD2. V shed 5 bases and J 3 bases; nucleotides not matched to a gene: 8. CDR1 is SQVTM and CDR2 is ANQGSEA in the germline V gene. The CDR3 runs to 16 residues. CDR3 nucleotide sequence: TGCAGCGTTCGTTCAGCGGGAGGCAGTGGGGCCAACGTCCTGACTTTC. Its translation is CSVRSAGGSGANVLTF.

The CDR3 loop reads CASSQGGSGAPYNEQFF. The CDR3 DNA reads TGTGCCAGCAGTCAGGGTGGTAGCGGGGCCCCCTACAATGAGCAGTTCTTC. This chain uses TRBV28 with TRBJ2-1, with 8 nucleotides matching TRBD2. Trimming cost V 5 bases and J 2 bases; bases outside gene matches: 11. Germline assignment: CDR1 MDHEN and CDR2 SYDVKM. The CDR3 has 17 residues.

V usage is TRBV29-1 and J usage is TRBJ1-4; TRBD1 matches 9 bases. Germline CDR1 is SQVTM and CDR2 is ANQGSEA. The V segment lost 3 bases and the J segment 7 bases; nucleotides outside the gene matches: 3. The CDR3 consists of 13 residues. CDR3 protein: CSVDEGQGEKLFF. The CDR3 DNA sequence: TGCAGCGTTGACGAGGGACAGGGTGAAAAACTGTTTTTT. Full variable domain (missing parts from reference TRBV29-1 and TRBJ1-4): SAVISQKPSRDICQRGTSLTIQCQVDSQVTMMFWYRQQPGQSLTLIATANQGSEATYESGFVIDKFPISRPNLTFSTLTVSNMSPEDSSIYLCSVDEGQGEKLFFGSGTQLSVL.

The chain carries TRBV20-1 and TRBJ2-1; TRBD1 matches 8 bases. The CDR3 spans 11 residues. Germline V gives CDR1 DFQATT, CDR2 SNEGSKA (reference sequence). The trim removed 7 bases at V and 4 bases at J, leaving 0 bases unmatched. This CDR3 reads CSGQGYNEQFF. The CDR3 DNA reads TGCAGTGGACAGGGGTACAATGAGCAGTTCTTC.

The CDR3 coding sequence is TGTGCCAGCAGCGTCATGGGAGGGTACGATGAAAAACTGTTTTTT. Amino acid sequence: CASSVMGGYDEKLFF. V usage is TRBV9 and J usage is TRBJ1-4; D remains unclear. V lost 2 bases to trimming and J lost 6 bases, with 14 bases between them. Germline V gene data show CDR1 as SGDLS and CDR2 as YYNGEE. This CDR3 comprises 15 residues.